Included here is one T cell receptor beta chain sequence, with context. Sequenced by immunoSEQ multiplex PCR; TCRdb stores in-frame clones only, minus some. The top ten hold roughly a sixth of the sample, which has approximately 1,100 clones, 70% to 90% seen once. This sample was included in a study of T cells in lung cancer brain metastases. Trimming took 8 bases from V and 0 from J; bases not matched to a gene: 4. Germline V gives CDR1 SEHNR, CDR2 FQNEAQ (reference sequence). This CDR3 spans 13 amino acids. Exclusion applied to anyone with multiple prior malignancies. The sequence came from a woman aged 45-65 years with non-small cell lung cancer that had spread to the brain. The chain joins TRBV7-9 to TRBJ2-7; 7 positions match TRBD1. Input material: tumor tissue from a brain metastasis. The CDR3 reads CASRDSLSYEQYF. CDR3 bases: TGTGCCAGCCGGGACAGTCTCTCCTACGAGCAGTACTTC.